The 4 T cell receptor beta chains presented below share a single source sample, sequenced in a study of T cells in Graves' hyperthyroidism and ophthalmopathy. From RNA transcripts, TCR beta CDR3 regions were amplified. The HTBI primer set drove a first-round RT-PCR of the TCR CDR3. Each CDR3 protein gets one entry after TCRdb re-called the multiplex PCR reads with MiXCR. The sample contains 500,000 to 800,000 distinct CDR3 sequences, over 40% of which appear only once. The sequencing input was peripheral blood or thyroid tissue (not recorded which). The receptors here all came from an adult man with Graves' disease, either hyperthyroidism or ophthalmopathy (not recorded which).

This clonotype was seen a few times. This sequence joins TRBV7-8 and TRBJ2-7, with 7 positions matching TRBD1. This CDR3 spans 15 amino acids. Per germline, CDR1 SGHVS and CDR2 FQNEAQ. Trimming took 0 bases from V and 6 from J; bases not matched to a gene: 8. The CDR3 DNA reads TGTGCCAGCAGCTTAGCACAGGGGCCGGGAACCGAGCAGTACTTC. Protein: CASSLAQGPGTEQYF. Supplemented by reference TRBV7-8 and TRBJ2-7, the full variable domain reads GAGVSQSPRYKVAKRGQDVALRCDPISGHVSLFWYQQALGQGPEFLTYFQNEAQLDKSGLPSDRFFAERPEGSVSTLKIQRTQQEDSAVYLCASSLAQGPGTEQYFGPGTRLTVT.

The CDR3 loop is CASSLVGARAKLFF. The DNA of the CDR3 is TGTGCCAGCAGCTTAGTCGGGGCCAGGGCAAAACTGTTTTTT. The gene calls are TRBV11-2 and TRBJ1-4, with D perhaps TRBD1 (5 bases). The CDR3 spans 14 residues. Trimming removed 1 base at V and 10 bases at J, with 13 bases between. CDR1 and CDR2 (germline): SGHAT, FQNNGV.

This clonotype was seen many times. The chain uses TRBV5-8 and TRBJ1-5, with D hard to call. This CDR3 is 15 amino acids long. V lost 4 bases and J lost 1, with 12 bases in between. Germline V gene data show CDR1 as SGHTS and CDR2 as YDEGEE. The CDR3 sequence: CASSTLAGSNQPQHF. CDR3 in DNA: TGTGCCAGCAGCACTTTGGCGGGGAGCAATCAGCCCCAGCATTTT. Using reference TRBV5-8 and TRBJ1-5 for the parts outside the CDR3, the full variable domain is EAGVTQSPTHLIKTRGQQATLRCSPISGHTSVYWYQQALGLGLQFLLWYDEGEERNRGNFPPRFSGRQFPNYSSELNVNALELEDSALYLCASSTLAGSNQPQHFGDGTRLSIL.

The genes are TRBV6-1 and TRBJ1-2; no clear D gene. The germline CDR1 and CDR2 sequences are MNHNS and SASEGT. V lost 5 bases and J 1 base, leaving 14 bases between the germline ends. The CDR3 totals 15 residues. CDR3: CASSSSGLLNYGYTF. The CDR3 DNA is TGTGCCAGCAGTTCTTCTGGACTCCTTAACTATGGCTACACCTTC.